This is a list of T cell receptor beta chains from one sample in a study of blood T cell repertoires in COVID-19. Sequenced by immunoSEQ multiplex PCR; TCRdb stores in-frame clones only, minus some. The sample shows about 58,000 clones, around four fifths of them seen only once. The sequenced material came from peripheral blood. These receptors were obtained from a human donor in a cohort sampled during active COVID-19. Each CDR3 is given with its conserved first and last residue. The order of the fields is CDR3 DNA, CDR3 protein, J gene, clone size, V gene, D gene, CDR3 length. D genes are given only for firm matches. Clone size is given for some rows only: seen once, a few or many times, or a class if the clone is expanded.

TGTGCCAGCTCACTAACGGACAGGCAGTACGCTCGGGGCTACACCTTC,CASSLTDRQYARGYTF,TRBJ1-2,.,TRBV18,TRBD1,16
TGTGCCAGCAGGGGGACAGTTAAAGGAAACACCATATATTTT,CASRGTVKGNTIYF,TRBJ1-3,.,TRBV25-1,TRBD1,14
TGTGCCAGCAGCTTACGGAGGGGTGGGCACACCGGGGAGCTGTTTTTT,CASSLRRGGHTGELFF,TRBJ2-2,.,TRBV13,.,16
TGTGCCAGCAGCCCGGGTACAGGGATTAGGAGCAATCAGCCCCAGCATTTT,CASSPGTGIRSNQPQHF,TRBJ1-5,.,TRBV2,.,17
TGTGCCAGTAGGAAACTAGCGGGGGGAACAGATACGCAGTATTTT,CASRKLAGGTDTQYF,TRBJ2-3,.,TRBV19,TRBD2,15
TGCAGCGTTGGGACAGTTCTCACCTACGAGCAGTACTTC,CSVGTVLTYEQYF,TRBJ2-7,.,TRBV29-1,.,13
TGTGCCAGCAGCGGCGTGGGCAGGCAGCCCCAGCATTTT,CASSGVGRQPQHF,TRBJ1-5,many,TRBV7-9,.,13
TGTGCCAGCAGCGAGGGCCAGGCTAATCAGCCCCAGCATTTT,CASSEGQANQPQHF,TRBJ1-5,.,TRBV6-5,.,14
TGTGCCAGCAGCCGCCCTGTGGGCCCGTCCTACGAGCAGTACTTC,CASSRPVGPSYEQYF,TRBJ2-7,.,TRBV11-3,.,15
TGTGCCAGCTTCGGGGGGCACACCGGGGAGCTGTTTTTT,CASFGGHTGELFF,TRBJ2-2,.,TRBV2,.,13
TGTGCCAGCAGCACCCTACTAGCGGGAGTGGGAAATGAGCAGTTCTTC,CASSTLLAGVGNEQFF,TRBJ2-1,.,TRBV9,TRBD2,16
TGTGCCAGCAGCTTGGCCTCGACAGGGGCAGGGGAGACCCAGTACTTC,CASSLASTGAGETQYF,TRBJ2-5,.,TRBV5-5,TRBD1,16
TGTGCCAGCAGCCAGACTAGCGGGGGGTCGAATGAGCAGTTCTTC,CASSQTSGGSNEQFF,TRBJ2-1,.,TRBV3-1/TRBV3-2,TRBD2,15
TGTGCCAGCTCATATGGACAGGGAAACTATGGCTACACCTTC,CASSYGQGNYGYTF,TRBJ1-2,.,TRBV18,TRBD1,14
TGTGCCAGCAGTTACTATCTCAATGAGCAGTTCTTC,CASSYYLNEQFF,TRBJ2-1,.,TRBV6-6,.,12
TGTGCCATCAGTGAGGGGGGACAGGGACGTGTGTCTTTCTTT,CAISEGGQGRVSFF,TRBJ1-1,.,TRBV10-3,TRBD1,14
TGTGCCAGCAGCCTGGGGACAGGGGGCAAGGGAGATACGCAGTATTTT,CASSLGTGGKGDTQYF,TRBJ2-3,.,TRBV5-8,TRBD1,16
TGTGCCAGCAGTTTCCCCACCGGGGGAGGGGTAGAGGGCACAGATACGCAGTATTTT,CASSFPTGGGVEGTDTQYF,TRBJ2-3,.,TRBV28,TRBD2,19
TGTGCCAGCAGTGAGTGGGGCGGGGGGCTTGATGGCTACACCTTC,CASSEWGGGLDGYTF,TRBJ1-2,.,TRBV2,.,15
TGTGCCAGCACCCTGGCAAACAGGGAACACTATGGCTACACCTTC,CASTLANREHYGYTF,TRBJ1-2,.,TRBV5-4,.,15
TGTGCCAGCAGCGGGGTCGGGAGCGCAGGGGGCACCTATGGCTACACCTTC,CASSGVGSAGGTYGYTF,TRBJ1-2,.,TRBV7-9,TRBD1,17
TGCGCCAGCAGCTTAGGGGAAGAGACCCAGTACTTC,CASSLGEETQYF,TRBJ2-5,once,TRBV5-1,.,12
TGTGCCAGCAGCGTCCGGGGACAGACCCCCTACGAGCAGTACTTC,CASSVRGQTPYEQYF,TRBJ2-7,.,TRBV9,TRBD1,15
TGTGCCAGCAGCTTGGAGGGAGGGACAGATACGCAGTATTTT,CASSLEGGTDTQYF,TRBJ2-3,.,TRBV5-6,TRBD2,14
TGTGCCAGCAGGATTGGACAGGGAGTCAATTCACCCCTCCACTTT,CASRIGQGVNSPLHF,TRBJ1-6,.,TRBV6-5,TRBD1,15
TGCAGCCCTACGGACAGGGCCTCCTACGAGCAGTACTTC,CSPTDRASYEQYF,TRBJ2-7,.,TRBV29-1,TRBD1,13
TGTGCCAGCAGCAAAGAACAGCGGGAGCCCACAGATACGCAGTATTTT,CASSKEQREPTDTQYF,TRBJ2-3,.,TRBV21-1,.,16
TGTGCCAGCAGTGATATCGGACAGAACACAGATACGCAGTATTTT,CASSDIGQNTDTQYF,TRBJ2-3,.,TRBV25-1,.,15
TGTGCCAGCAGCGTACCCGACAGGGACTCTAAAGAGACCCAGTACTTC,CASSVPDRDSKETQYF,TRBJ2-5,few,TRBV5-4,.,16
TGTGCCAGCAGCTTAAGGACTAGCGGGAGTAGTGTCGATGAGCAGTTCTTC,CASSLRTSGSSVDEQFF,TRBJ2-1,.,TRBV13,TRBD2,17
TGTGCCAGCAGCCAAGGAATGAGCTCTGGGGCCAACGTCCTGACTTTC,CASSQGMSSGANVLTF,TRBJ2-6,.,TRBV3-1/TRBV3-2,.,16
TGTGCCAGCAGCCCTGGTTTTGAAACAGGGGGCCTTCGTGGGAGGGAGCAGTACTTC,CASSPGFETGGLRGREQYF,TRBJ2-7,.,TRBV5-8,TRBD1,19
TGTGCCAGCAGCTTAACTAGCGGTCCCTACAATGAGCAGTTCTTC,CASSLTSGPYNEQFF,TRBJ2-1,few,TRBV7-2,TRBD2,15
TGTGCCAGCCGTTCCCCACAGGGACACAATGAGCAGTTCTTC,CASRSPQGHNEQFF,TRBJ2-1,.,TRBV6-5,.,14
TGTGCTAGCAGCCGGGGTCGAGGGACACTCGGGAATGAGCAGTTCTTC,CASSRGRGTLGNEQFF,TRBJ2-1,.,TRBV7-7,.,16
TGTGCCAGCAGTGAAGGGACAGGGGGCAACTATGGCTACACCTTC,CASSEGTGGNYGYTF,TRBJ1-2,once,TRBV6-1,TRBD1,15
TGTGCCAGCAGCCTACAGGGGGAGGACATTCAGTACTTC,CASSLQGEDIQYF,TRBJ2-4,.,TRBV5-5,TRBD1,13
TGTGCCAGCAGCTTAAGGCGGCGGAGCTATGGCTACACCTTC,CASSLRRRSYGYTF,TRBJ1-2,.,TRBV11-2,.,14
TGCGCCAGCACCCAGGGGGCAACGAACACTGAAGCTTTCTTT,CASTQGATNTEAFF,TRBJ1-1,once,TRBV5-1,TRBD1,14
TGTGCCAGCAGCCCCCGACTAGCGGGAGTCCACGAGCAGTACTTC,CASSPRLAGVHEQYF,TRBJ2-7,.,TRBV6-9,TRBD2,15
TGTGCCAGCAGCTACCGGGCCACAGGGTTCAATGAGCAGTTCTTC,CASSYRATGFNEQFF,TRBJ2-1,.,TRBV28,.,15
TGTGCCAGCAGTTACTCATCGGGGTGGCAGTACTTC,CASSYSSGWQYF,TRBJ2-7,.,TRBV6-5,.,12